Many counts were recorded for the clone carrying this TCR beta chain. In germline, CDR1 is LGHDT, CDR2 YNNKEL (reference sequence). Trimming took 3 bases from V and 11 from J, leaving 11 bases between them. The CDR3 spans 13 residues. From RNA transcripts, TCR beta CDR3 regions were amplified. A set of HTBI primers served as the primers for a first-round RT-PCR of the TCR CDR3. Each CDR3 protein is one row after TCRdb ran MiXCR on the multiplex PCR reads. This repertoire shows some 270,000 distinct CDR3 sequences, roughly 13% found once; its top ten account for 7.9%. The data were obtained in a study of T cells in Graves' hyperthyroidism and ophthalmopathy.

The chain links TRBV3-1 to TRBJ1-6, with no clear D. Specimen: blood. The sequence was obtained from a woman aged 40 to 50 with Graves' hyperthyroidism. CDR3 DNA: TGTGCCAGCAGCCAGGCGGAGGGAGCACCCCTCCACTTT. This sequence encodes CASSQAEGAPLHF.